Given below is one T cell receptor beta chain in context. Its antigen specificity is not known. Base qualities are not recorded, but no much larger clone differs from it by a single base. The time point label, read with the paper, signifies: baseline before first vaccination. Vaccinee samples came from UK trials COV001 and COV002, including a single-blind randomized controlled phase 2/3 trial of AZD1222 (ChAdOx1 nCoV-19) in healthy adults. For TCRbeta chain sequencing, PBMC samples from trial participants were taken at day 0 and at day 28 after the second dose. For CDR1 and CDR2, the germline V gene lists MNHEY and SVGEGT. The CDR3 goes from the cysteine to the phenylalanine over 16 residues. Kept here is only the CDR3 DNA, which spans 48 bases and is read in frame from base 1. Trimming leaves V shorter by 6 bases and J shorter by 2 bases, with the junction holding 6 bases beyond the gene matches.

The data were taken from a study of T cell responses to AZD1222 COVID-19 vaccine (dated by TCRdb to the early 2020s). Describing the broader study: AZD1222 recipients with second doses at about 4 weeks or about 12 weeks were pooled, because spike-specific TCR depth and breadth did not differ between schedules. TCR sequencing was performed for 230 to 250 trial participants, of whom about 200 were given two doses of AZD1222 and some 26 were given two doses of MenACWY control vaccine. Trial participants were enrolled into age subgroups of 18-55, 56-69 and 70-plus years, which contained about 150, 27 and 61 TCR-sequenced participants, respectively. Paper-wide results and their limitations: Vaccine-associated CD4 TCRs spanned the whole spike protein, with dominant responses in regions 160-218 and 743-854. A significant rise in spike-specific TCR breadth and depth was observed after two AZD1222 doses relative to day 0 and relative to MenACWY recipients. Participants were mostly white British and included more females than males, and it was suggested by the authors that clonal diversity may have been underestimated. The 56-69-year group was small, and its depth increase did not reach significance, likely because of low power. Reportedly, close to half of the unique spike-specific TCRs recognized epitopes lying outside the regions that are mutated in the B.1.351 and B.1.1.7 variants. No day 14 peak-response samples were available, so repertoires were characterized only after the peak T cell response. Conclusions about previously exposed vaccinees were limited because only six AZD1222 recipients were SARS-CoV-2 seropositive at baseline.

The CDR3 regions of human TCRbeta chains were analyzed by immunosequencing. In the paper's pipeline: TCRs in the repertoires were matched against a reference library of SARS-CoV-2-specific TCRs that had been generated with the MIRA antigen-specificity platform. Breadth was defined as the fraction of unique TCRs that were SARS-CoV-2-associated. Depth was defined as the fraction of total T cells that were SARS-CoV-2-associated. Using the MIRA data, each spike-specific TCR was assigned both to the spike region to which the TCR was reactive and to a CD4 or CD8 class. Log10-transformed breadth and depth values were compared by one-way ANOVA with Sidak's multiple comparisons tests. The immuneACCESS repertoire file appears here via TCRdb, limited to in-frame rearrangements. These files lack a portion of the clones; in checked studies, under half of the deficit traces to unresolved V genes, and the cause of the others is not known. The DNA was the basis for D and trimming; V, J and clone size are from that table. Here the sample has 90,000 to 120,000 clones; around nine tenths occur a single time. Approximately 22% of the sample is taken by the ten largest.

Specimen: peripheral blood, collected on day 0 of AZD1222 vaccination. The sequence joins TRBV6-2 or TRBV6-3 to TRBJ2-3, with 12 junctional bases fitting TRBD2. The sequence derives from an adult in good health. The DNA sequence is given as TGTGCCAGCAGCCGGACTAGCGGGGATAACACAGATACGCAGTATTTT. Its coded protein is CASSRTSGDNTDTQYF.